This T cell receptor beta chain was observed in a study of T-cell reconstitution after alpha-beta-depleted transplantation in children. Notes on the study in general: Reports say that about two months after transplant, the alpha-beta T cells came out of several hundred graft clones that had expanded. At the one-year point after transplant, T-cell counts and TCRbeta diversity were found to come mostly from T cells that had been newly produced. In some patients, recipient T cells and intrathymic progenitors surviving conditioning explained high day-60 diversity.

Germline assignment: CDR1 MNHEY and CDR2 SVGEGT. The CDR3 is 12 amino acids. V lost 5 bases and J 3 bases, leaving 8 bases between the germline ends. This sample's TCRbeta library carried unique molecular identifier barcodes. MiXCR, applied by TCRdb to the PCR reads, yields one record per CDR3 protein. The sample holds approximately 110,000 distinct CDR3 sequences; roughly 24% are singletons and the top ten take about 10%. Turning to this clonotype: Its antigen is unidentified.

This receptor was taken from a male patient between 2 and 9 years old who had a stem cell transplant for chronic granulomatous disease, so the T cells may come from the graft donor. V and J are TRBV6-2 or TRBV6-3 and TRBJ2-7, with D possibly being TRBD1 (6 bases). The sequences come from PBMCs, mostly from graft donor cells, collected 180 days after TCRalphabeta/CD19-depleted stem cell transplant. The chain's CDR3 is CASSGGRYEQYF. The CDR3 DNA reads TGTGCCAGCAGTGGGGGCCGCTACGAGCAGTACTTC.